This TCR beta chain was sequenced during a study of T cell repertoires in cytomegalovirus infection. Study overall: Signatures in public TCR beta sequences pointed to both CMV infection and matching HLA type.

V lost 1 base, J lost 1 base, and 14 bases lay in between. The CDR3 has 18 residues. Germline V CDR1 and CDR2: SGHTA, FQGNSA. As concerns this clonotype: Its matching antigen is unknown.

MiXCR was run by TCRdb on the reads, yielding one entry per CDR3 protein. The table records about 400,000 distinct CDR3 sequences, around a third of them present only once. The sequencing used cultured PBMCs, collected from culture after CMV antigen stimulation. V and J are TRBV7-2 and TRBJ2-6; possibly TRBD2 for D (7 bases). The clonotype comes from a human donor in good health (CMV status not recorded). Some clones in this sample may be carry-over from other donors' samples. CDR3 in amino acids: CASSLVGGARSGANVLTF. The CDR3 DNA is TGTGCCAGCAGCTTAGTGGGGGGGGCGCGGTCTGGGGCCAACGTCCTGACTTTC.